This TCR beta chain was identified during a study of shared clonotypes between healthy human individuals. At the level of the study: With ages of 18 to 49, the donors were a couple of women and a few men. Researchers assigned three CD4 naive, three CD4 memory, two CD8 naive and one CD8 memory plate to each donor.

The V end was cut by 6 bases, the J end by 5 bases, with 10 bases between. This CDR3 is built from 13 residues. Germline-derived CDR1 and CDR2 are KGHSH and LQKENI. Concerning this clone itself: The target antigen is unknown.

Findings and limits, study-wide: A generally larger estimated richness was seen in naive subsets than in memory subsets.

The method was immunoSEQ multiplex PCR; TCRdb's version includes in-frame clones alone and lacks a portion of them. Counted here are around 750,000 clones, around 67% occurring once; the ten biggest clones make up 1.5% to 2%. The clonotype comes from a woman aged 25 to 45 in good health. Sequenced material: memory CD4+ T cells sorted from blood. The subset is: CD45RA-negative fraction. The rearrangement links TRBV18 to TRBJ1-4; tentatively, D is TRBD1 (5 bases). The chain's CDR3 is CASSVRVNEKLFF. DNA for the CDR3: TGTGCCAGCTCTGTCAGGGTCAATGAAAAACTGTTTTTT.